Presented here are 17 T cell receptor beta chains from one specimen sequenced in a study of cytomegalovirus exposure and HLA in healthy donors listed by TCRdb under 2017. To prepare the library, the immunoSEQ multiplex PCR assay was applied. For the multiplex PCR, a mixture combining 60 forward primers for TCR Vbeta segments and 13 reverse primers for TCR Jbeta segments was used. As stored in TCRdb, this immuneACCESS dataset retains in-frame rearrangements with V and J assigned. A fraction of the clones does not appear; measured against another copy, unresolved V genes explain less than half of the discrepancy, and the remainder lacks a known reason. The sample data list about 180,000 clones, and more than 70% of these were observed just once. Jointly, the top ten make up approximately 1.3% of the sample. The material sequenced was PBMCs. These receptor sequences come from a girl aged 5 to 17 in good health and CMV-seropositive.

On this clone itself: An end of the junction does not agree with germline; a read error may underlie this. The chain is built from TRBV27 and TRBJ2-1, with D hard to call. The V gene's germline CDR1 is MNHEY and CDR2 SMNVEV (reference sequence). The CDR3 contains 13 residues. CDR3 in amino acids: CASGFDIYNEQFF. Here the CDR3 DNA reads TGTGCCAGCGGTTTTGACATTTACAATGAGCAGTTCTTC.

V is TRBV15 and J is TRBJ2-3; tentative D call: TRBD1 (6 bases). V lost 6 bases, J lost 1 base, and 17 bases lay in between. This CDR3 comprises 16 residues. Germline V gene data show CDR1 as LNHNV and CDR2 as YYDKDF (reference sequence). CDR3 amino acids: CATSAQGPSGTDTQYF. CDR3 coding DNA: TGTGCCACCAGTGCCCAGGGGCCCTCGGGCACAGATACGCAGTATTTT.

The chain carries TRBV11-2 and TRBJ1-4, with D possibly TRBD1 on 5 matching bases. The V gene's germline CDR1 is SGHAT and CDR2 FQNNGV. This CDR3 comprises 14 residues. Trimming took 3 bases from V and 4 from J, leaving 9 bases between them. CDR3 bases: TGTGCCAGCAGCTTCGGGACTAATAATGAAAAACTGTTTTTT. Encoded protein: CASSFGTNNEKLFF.

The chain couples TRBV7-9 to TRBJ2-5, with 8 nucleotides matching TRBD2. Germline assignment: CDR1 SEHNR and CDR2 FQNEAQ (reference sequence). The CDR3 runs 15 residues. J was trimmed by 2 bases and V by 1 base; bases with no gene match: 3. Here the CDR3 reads CASSLGTSWQETQYF. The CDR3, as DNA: TGTGCCAGCAGCTTAGGGACTAGCTGGCAAGAGACCCAGTACTTC.

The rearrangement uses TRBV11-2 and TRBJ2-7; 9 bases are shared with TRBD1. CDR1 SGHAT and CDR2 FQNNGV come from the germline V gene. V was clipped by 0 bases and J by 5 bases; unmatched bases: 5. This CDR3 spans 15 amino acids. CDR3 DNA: TGTGCCAGCAGCTTAGAAGGGGACAGGGCCGACGAGCAGTACTTC. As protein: CASSLEGDRADEQYF.

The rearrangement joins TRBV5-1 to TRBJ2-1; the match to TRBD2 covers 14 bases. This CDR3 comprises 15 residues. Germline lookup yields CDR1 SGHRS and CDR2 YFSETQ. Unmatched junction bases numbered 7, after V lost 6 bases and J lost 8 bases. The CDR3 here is CASTPGTSGSDEQFF. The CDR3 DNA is TGCGCCAGCACCCCCGGGACTAGCGGGAGTGATGAGCAGTTCTTC.

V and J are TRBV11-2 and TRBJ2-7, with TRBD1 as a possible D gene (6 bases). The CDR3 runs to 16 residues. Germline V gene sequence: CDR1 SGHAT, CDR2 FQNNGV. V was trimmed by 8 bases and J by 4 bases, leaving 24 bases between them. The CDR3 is CASRDHEQGVTYEQYF. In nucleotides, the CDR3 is TGTGCCAGCCGAGACCACGAACAGGGTGTTACGTACGAGCAGTACTTC.

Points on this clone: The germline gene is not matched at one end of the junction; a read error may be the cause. CDR3 in DNA: TGTGCCAGCAGCCCCGTTAGGGGGCAGACCGGGGAACTGTTTTTT. It yields the protein CASSPVRGQTGELFF. This sequence joins TRBV11-1 and TRBJ2-2, with TRBD1 matching over 7 bases. Germline-derived CDR1 and CDR2 are SGHAT and FQDESV (reference sequence). This CDR3 is 15 amino acids long. Combining the CDR3 with reference TRBV11-1 and TRBJ2-2 gives the whole variable domain EAEVAQSPRYKITEKSQAVAFWCDPISGHATLYWYRQILGQGPELLVQFQDESVVDDSQLPKDRFSAERLKGVDSTLKIQPAELGDSAMYLCASSPVRGQTGELFFGEGSRLTVL.

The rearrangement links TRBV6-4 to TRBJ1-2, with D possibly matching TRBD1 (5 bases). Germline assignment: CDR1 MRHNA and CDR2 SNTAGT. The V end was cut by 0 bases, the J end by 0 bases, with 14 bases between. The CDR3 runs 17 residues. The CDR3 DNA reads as TGTGCCAGCAGTGACTCGGGAAAGGGGCAGGCTAACTATGGCTACACCTTC. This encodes CASSDSGKGQANYGYTF.

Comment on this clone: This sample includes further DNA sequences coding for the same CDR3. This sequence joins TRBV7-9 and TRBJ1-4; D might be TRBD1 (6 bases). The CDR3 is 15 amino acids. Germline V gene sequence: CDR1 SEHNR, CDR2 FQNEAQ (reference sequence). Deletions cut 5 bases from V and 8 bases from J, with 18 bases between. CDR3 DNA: TGTGCCAGCAGCCCAACCGGGACAAAAGGGGAAAAACTGTTTTTT. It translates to CASSPTGTKGEKLFF. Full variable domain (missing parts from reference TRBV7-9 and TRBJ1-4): DTGVSQNPRHKITKRGQNVTFRCDPISEHNRLYWYRQTLGQGPEFLTYFQNEAQLEKSRLLSDRFSAERPKGSFSTLEIQRTEQGDSAMYLCASSPTGTKGEKLFFGSGTQLSVL.

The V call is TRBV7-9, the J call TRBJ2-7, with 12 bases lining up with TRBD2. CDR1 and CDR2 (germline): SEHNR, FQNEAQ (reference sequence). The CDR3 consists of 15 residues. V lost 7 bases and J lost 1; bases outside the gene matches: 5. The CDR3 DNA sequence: TGTGCCAGCAAACTAGCGGGAGGAGTATCCTACGAGCAGTACTTC. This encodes CASKLAGGVSYEQYF. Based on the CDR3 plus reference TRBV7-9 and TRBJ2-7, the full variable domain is DTGVSQNPRHKITKRGQNVTFRCDPISEHNRLYWYRQTLGQGPEFLTYFQNEAQLEKSRLLSDRFSAERPKGSFSTLEIQRTEQGDSAMYLCASKLAGGVSYEQYFGPGTRLTVT.

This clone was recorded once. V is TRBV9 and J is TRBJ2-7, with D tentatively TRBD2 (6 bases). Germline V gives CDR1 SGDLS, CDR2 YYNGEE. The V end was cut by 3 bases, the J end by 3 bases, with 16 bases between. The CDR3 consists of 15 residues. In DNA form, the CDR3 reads TGTGCCAGCAGCGCTAGGGCCGTGCGGGACTACGAGCAGTACTTC. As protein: CASSARAVRDYEQYF. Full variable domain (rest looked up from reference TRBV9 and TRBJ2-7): DSGVTQTPKHLITATGQRVTLRCSPRSGDLSVYWYQQSLDQGLQFLIQYYNGEERAKGNILERFSAQQFPDLHSELNLSSLELGDSALYFCASSARAVRDYEQYFGPGTRLTVT.

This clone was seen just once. CDR3 region: CAWSANRDRFSPYEQYF. The CDR3 nucleotides are TGTGCCTGGAGTGCCAACCGGGACAGGTTCTCTCCCTACGAGCAGTACTTC. The chain carries TRBV30 and TRBJ2-7; TRBD1 matches 8 bases. The length of the CDR3 is 17 residues. V dropped 1 base and J dropped 2; count of bases not matched to a gene: 13. Germline CDR1 and CDR2: GTSNPN and SVGIG (reference sequence).

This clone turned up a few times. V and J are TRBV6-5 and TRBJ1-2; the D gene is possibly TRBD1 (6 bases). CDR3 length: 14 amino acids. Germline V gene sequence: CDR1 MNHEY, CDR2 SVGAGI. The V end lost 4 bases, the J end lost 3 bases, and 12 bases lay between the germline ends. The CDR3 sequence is CASSSEQGYYGYTF. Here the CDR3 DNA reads TGTGCCAGCAGTTCCGAACAGGGATACTATGGCTACACCTTC.

The DNA of the CDR3 is TGTGCCTGGAGTTCGACAGGAGTGGAGCCCCAGCATTTT. Translation gives CAWSSTGVEPQHF. This chain links TRBV30 with TRBJ1-5; tentative D call: TRBD1 (6 bases). The CDR3 spans 13 residues. Between the trimmed V and J ends, which lost 2 bases and 8 bases, there was a span of 13 bases. Germline V gene data show CDR1 as GTSNPN and CDR2 as SVGIG (reference sequence).

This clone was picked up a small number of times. The CDR3 nucleotides read TGTGCCATCAGTGAATCGGGACTAGTTCCTTACGAGCAGTACTTC. Its translation: CAISESGLVPYEQYF. V usage is TRBV10-3 and J usage is TRBJ2-7, with 8 bases matching TRBD2. Trimming at V came to 3 bases and at J to 4 bases, leaving 8 bases not matched to a gene. The CDR3 is 15 residues long. Germline-derived CDR1 and CDR2 are ENHRY and SYGVKD.

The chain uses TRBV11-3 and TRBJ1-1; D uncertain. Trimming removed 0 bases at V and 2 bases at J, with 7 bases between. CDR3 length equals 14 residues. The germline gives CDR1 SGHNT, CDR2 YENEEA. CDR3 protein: CASSLDGLNTEAFF. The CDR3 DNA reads TGTGCCAGCAGCTTAGACGGACTTAACACTGAAGCTTTCTTT.